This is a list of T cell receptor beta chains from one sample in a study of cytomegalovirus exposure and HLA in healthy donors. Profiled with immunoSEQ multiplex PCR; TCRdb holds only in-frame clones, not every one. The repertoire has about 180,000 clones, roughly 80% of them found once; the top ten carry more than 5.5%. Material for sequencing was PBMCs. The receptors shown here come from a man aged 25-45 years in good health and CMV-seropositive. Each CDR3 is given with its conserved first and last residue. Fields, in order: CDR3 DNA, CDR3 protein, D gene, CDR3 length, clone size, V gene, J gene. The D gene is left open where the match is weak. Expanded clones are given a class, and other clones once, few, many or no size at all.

CDR3 DNA: TGTGCCAGCAGTGACTCGGAGGGCTCTGTTGCTTTCTTT; CDR3 protein: CASSDSEGSVAFF; D gene: .; CDR3 length: 13; clone size: .; V gene: TRBV6-4; J gene: TRBJ1-1
CDR3 DNA: TGTGCCAGCAGCCCGGACAGGGTGGATCAGCCCCAGCATTTT; CDR3 protein: CASSPDRVDQPQHF; D gene: TRBD1; CDR3 length: 14; clone size: .; V gene: TRBV4-2; J gene: TRBJ1-5
CDR3 DNA: TGTGCCAGCAGCGAAGGGGGCAGCTATGGCTACACCTTC; CDR3 protein: CASSEGGSYGYTF; D gene: TRBD1; CDR3 length: 13; clone size: .; V gene: TRBV5-4; J gene: TRBJ1-2
CDR3 DNA: TGTGCCAGCAGTGTAACCGGGACAGGGAACTATGGCTACACCTTC; CDR3 protein: CASSVTGTGNYGYTF; D gene: TRBD1; CDR3 length: 15; clone size: few; V gene: TRBV6-1; J gene: TRBJ1-2
CDR3 DNA: TGTGCCAGCAGCCCCCAGGTAGCGAGAGAGCAGTACTTC; CDR3 protein: CASSPQVAREQYF; D gene: .; CDR3 length: 13; clone size: .; V gene: TRBV4-2; J gene: TRBJ2-7
CDR3 DNA: TGCGCCAGCAGCTTGGATGGCAGAGGAAACACTGAAGCTTTCTTT; CDR3 protein: CASSLDGRGNTEAFF; D gene: .; CDR3 length: 15; clone size: .; V gene: TRBV5-1; J gene: TRBJ1-1
CDR3 DNA: TGTGCCAGCAGCTTATCGGTGACAGGTAAAAACGAGCAGTACTTC; CDR3 protein: CASSLSVTGKNEQYF; D gene: .; CDR3 length: 15; clone size: .; V gene: TRBV7-7; J gene: TRBJ2-7
CDR3 DNA: TGTGCCAGCAGTCTATATGGTGGGCACAATGAGCAGTTCTTC; CDR3 protein: CASSLYGGHNEQFF; D gene: .; CDR3 length: 14; clone size: .; V gene: TRBV6-5; J gene: TRBJ2-1
CDR3 DNA: TGTGCCAGCAGCCGCGCCCGGAGAACCAATGAGCAGTTCTTC; CDR3 protein: CASSRARRTNEQFF; D gene: .; CDR3 length: 14; clone size: .; V gene: TRBV4-2; J gene: TRBJ2-1
CDR3 DNA: TGTGCCAGCAGTTACCTTACGGGACAGACTAATGAAAAACTGTTTTTT; CDR3 protein: CASSYLTGQTNEKLFF; D gene: TRBD1; CDR3 length: 16; clone size: .; V gene: TRBV6-6; J gene: TRBJ1-4
CDR3 DNA: TGTGCCAGCAGAGCACAGAGGAACACTGAAGCTTTCTTT; CDR3 protein: CASRAQRNTEAFF; D gene: .; CDR3 length: 13; clone size: .; V gene: TRBV5-4; J gene: TRBJ1-1
CDR3 DNA: TGTTCCAGCAGCTCCGATCTAGCGGGGGGGCCCGGGGAGCTGTTTTTT; CDR3 protein: CSSSSDLAGGPGELFF; D gene: TRBD2; CDR3 length: 16; clone size: few; V gene: TRBV7-9; J gene: TRBJ2-2
CDR3 DNA: TGCAGCGGACAAATTTTTGACACAGATACGCAGTATTTT; CDR3 protein: CSGQIFDTDTQYF; D gene: .; CDR3 length: 13; clone size: once; V gene: TRBV29-1; J gene: TRBJ2-3
CDR3 DNA: TGTGCCAGCAGCCAGGATAAGGGGATGAACACTGAAGCTTTCTTT; CDR3 protein: CASSQDKGMNTEAFF; D gene: .; CDR3 length: 15; clone size: .; V gene: TRBV14; J gene: TRBJ1-1
CDR3 DNA: TGTGCCAGCAGCTCTATAGGGGGATCAAACACTGAAGCTTTCTTT; CDR3 protein: CASSSIGGSNTEAFF; D gene: .; CDR3 length: 15; clone size: .; V gene: TRBV11-2; J gene: TRBJ1-1
CDR3 DNA: TGTGCCAGCAGCTTAGGTCCGGCTAGCAACTACGAGCAGTACTTC; CDR3 protein: CASSLGPASNYEQYF; D gene: .; CDR3 length: 15; clone size: .; V gene: TRBV7-3; J gene: TRBJ2-7
CDR3 DNA: TGTGCCAGCAGCTTCGGGGGCTCCTACAATGAGCAGTTCTTC; CDR3 protein: CASSFGGSYNEQFF; D gene: .; CDR3 length: 14; clone size: .; V gene: TRBV7-2; J gene: TRBJ2-1
CDR3 DNA: TGTGCCAGCAGCTTTATCCGGGGGGAAGGTTGGACTGAAGCTTTCTTT; CDR3 protein: CASSFIRGEGWTEAFF; D gene: .; CDR3 length: 16; clone size: .; V gene: TRBV5-6; J gene: TRBJ1-1
CDR3 DNA: TGTGCCAGCAGCTCGATAAGCAGGGGGTCCGGGGGCTACACCTTC; CDR3 protein: CASSSISRGSGGYTF; D gene: TRBD1; CDR3 length: 15; clone size: .; V gene: TRBV11-2; J gene: TRBJ1-2
CDR3 DNA: TGCGCCAGCAGCTTCGGCCAGGGGGCGCGGGGCTCTGAAGCTTTCTTT; CDR3 protein: CASSFGQGARGSEAFF; D gene: TRBD1; CDR3 length: 16; clone size: .; V gene: TRBV5-1; J gene: TRBJ1-1
CDR3 DNA: TGCGCCAGCAGCTTGGAAGCGGGAGGCGGCGAGCAGTACTTC; CDR3 protein: CASSLEAGGGEQYF; D gene: TRBD2; CDR3 length: 14; clone size: .; V gene: TRBV5-1; J gene: TRBJ2-7
CDR3 DNA: TGTGCCAGCTCACCCGTAAGCTCCGGGGAAAAGAACGAGCAGTACTTC; CDR3 protein: CASSPVSSGEKNEQYF; D gene: .; CDR3 length: 16; clone size: .; V gene: TRBV18; J gene: TRBJ2-7
CDR3 DNA: TGTGCCAGCAGCAGGACGGTAGGAGGGAATCAGCCCCAGCATTTT; CDR3 protein: CASSRTVGGNQPQHF; D gene: .; CDR3 length: 15; clone size: .; V gene: TRBV11-2; J gene: TRBJ1-5
CDR3 DNA: TGTGCCAGCAGTCCCAGGCTTCTGATCTACAATGAGCAGTTCTTC; CDR3 protein: CASSPRLLIYNEQFF; D gene: .; CDR3 length: 15; clone size: .; V gene: TRBV2; J gene: TRBJ2-1
CDR3 DNA: TGTGCCAGCAGCTTGGTCGGGGTAGTCACTGAAGCTTTCTTT; CDR3 protein: CASSLVGVVTEAFF; D gene: .; CDR3 length: 14; clone size: .; V gene: TRBV5-4; J gene: TRBJ1-1
CDR3 DNA: TGCGCCAGCAGCTTGGTTGTTGGGACAGGGCCTCACGAGCAGTACTTC; CDR3 protein: CASSLVVGTGPHEQYF; D gene: TRBD1; CDR3 length: 16; clone size: .; V gene: TRBV5-1; J gene: TRBJ2-7
CDR3 DNA: TGTGCCAGCAGTTTATCGGGGGTCGAGCAGTACTTC; CDR3 protein: CASSLSGVEQYF; D gene: .; CDR3 length: 12; clone size: .; V gene: TRBV28; J gene: TRBJ2-7
CDR3 DNA: TGTTCCAGTATTTTAAATAGGGAGGGAGCAAACGGCTACACCTTC; CDR3 protein: CSSILNREGANGYTF; D gene: .; CDR3 length: 15; clone size: .; V gene: TRBV7-9; J gene: TRBJ1-2
CDR3 DNA: TGCGCCAGCAGCCAAGGACAGGGTTATTCATCCGGGGAGCTGTTTTTT; CDR3 protein: CASSQGQGYSSGELFF; D gene: TRBD1; CDR3 length: 16; clone size: .; V gene: TRBV5-1; J gene: TRBJ2-2
CDR3 DNA: TGCGCCAGCAGCCAAGATCCAAACTCCTACGAGCAGTACTTC; CDR3 protein: CASSQDPNSYEQYF; D gene: .; CDR3 length: 14; clone size: once; V gene: TRBV4-3; J gene: TRBJ2-7
CDR3 DNA: TGTGCCAGCAGTCCCTCGGGGGGCAGAGGCGGGTTCAATGAGCAGTTCTTC; CDR3 protein: CASSPSGGRGGFNEQFF; D gene: .; CDR3 length: 17; clone size: .; V gene: TRBV27; J gene: TRBJ2-1
CDR3 DNA: TGTGCCAGCAGTTTTGGAGGGACCACAGATACGCAGTATTTT; CDR3 protein: CASSFGGTTDTQYF; D gene: .; CDR3 length: 14; clone size: .; V gene: TRBV28; J gene: TRBJ2-3
CDR3 DNA: TGTGCCAGCAGACCGGCTAGCGCGGTCGCGGAGACCCAGTACTTC; CDR3 protein: CASRPASAVAETQYF; D gene: .; CDR3 length: 15; clone size: .; V gene: TRBV6-1; J gene: TRBJ2-5
CDR3 DNA: TGTGCCTGGAGTGTACGGTCCAATCAGCCCCAGCATTTT; CDR3 protein: CAWSVRSNQPQHF; D gene: .; CDR3 length: 13; clone size: .; V gene: TRBV30; J gene: TRBJ1-5
CDR3 DNA: TGTGCCAGCAGCGCAACCTACAGGGACGAGCAGTACTTC; CDR3 protein: CASSATYRDEQYF; D gene: .; CDR3 length: 13; clone size: .; V gene: TRBV5-5; J gene: TRBJ2-7
CDR3 DNA: TGCGCCAGCAGCTTACCCGGCTCTGGGGCCAACGTCCTGACTTTC; CDR3 protein: CASSLPGSGANVLTF; D gene: .; CDR3 length: 15; clone size: .; V gene: TRBV5-1; J gene: TRBJ2-6
CDR3 DNA: TGTGCCAGCAGTAGAGGGCCCGAGCAGTACTTC; CDR3 protein: CASSRGPEQYF; D gene: .; CDR3 length: 11; clone size: .; V gene: TRBV6-5; J gene: TRBJ2-7
CDR3 DNA: TGTGCCAGCAGCACCGGGACTTGGGGAACTGAAGCTTTCTTT; CDR3 protein: CASSTGTWGTEAFF; D gene: .; CDR3 length: 14; clone size: few; V gene: TRBV6-5; J gene: TRBJ1-1
CDR3 DNA: TGTGCCAGCAGTTTCCGGGGATACAATGAGCAGTTCTTC; CDR3 protein: CASSFRGYNEQFF; D gene: .; CDR3 length: 13; clone size: .; V gene: TRBV28; J gene: TRBJ2-1
CDR3 DNA: TGTGCCAGCACCCAAGTTTACTACGAGCAGTACTTC; CDR3 protein: CASTQVYYEQYF; D gene: .; CDR3 length: 12; clone size: .; V gene: TRBV2; J gene: TRBJ2-7
CDR3 DNA: TGTGCCAGTAGGAAGGGACAGTACACTGAAGCTTTCTTT; CDR3 protein: CASRKGQYTEAFF; D gene: TRBD1; CDR3 length: 13; clone size: .; V gene: TRBV19; J gene: TRBJ1-1
CDR3 DNA: TGTGCCAGCACCCTACATGGGGGGAAGAACACTGAAGCTTTCTTT; CDR3 protein: CASTLHGGKNTEAFF; D gene: .; CDR3 length: 15; clone size: .; V gene: TRBV27; J gene: TRBJ1-1
CDR3 DNA: TGTGCCAGCAGTCCCCAGGGAAGGGCCAAAAACATTCAGTACTTC; CDR3 protein: CASSPQGRAKNIQYF; D gene: .; CDR3 length: 15; clone size: few; V gene: TRBV7-9; J gene: TRBJ2-4
CDR3 DNA: TGTGCCAGCAGTGGGGGGGCGGGGACAGGGAGCTCCTACGAGCAGTACTTC; CDR3 protein: CASSGGAGTGSSYEQYF; D gene: TRBD1; CDR3 length: 17; clone size: few; V gene: TRBV2; J gene: TRBJ2-7
CDR3 DNA: TGTGCCAGCAGCTCTAAGACTAGCGGAGGTCTCACCGGGGAGCTGTTTTTT; CDR3 protein: CASSSKTSGGLTGELFF; D gene: TRBD2; CDR3 length: 17; clone size: .; V gene: TRBV7-3; J gene: TRBJ2-2